These T cell receptor beta chains were read from a single sample in a study of blood T cell repertoires in COVID-19. Produced via immunoSEQ multiplex PCR; TCRdb's table is partial and in-frame only. This sample has 200,000 to 250,000 clones, with 75% to 90% found just once. Sequenced sample: PBMCs or T cells enriched from blood (not recorded which). The source is a woman between 40 and 55 years old with acute COVID-19. The CDR3 runs from the conserved cysteine through the conserved F or W. The D gene is left open where the match is weak. Some rows mark clone size as missing; the rest say once, few, many or name a class of expanded clone.

j_call	d_call	clone_size	v_call	cdr3_nt	cdr3_aa
TRBJ1-1	TRBD1	NA	TRBV6-6	TGTGCCAGCAGCCTCAGGGGGCGGAACACTGAAGCTTTCTTT	CASSLRGRNTEAFF
TRBJ2-7	TRBD1	NA	TRBV19	TGTGCCAGTACCCCCGGGACAGGAGCCTACGAGCAGTACTTC	CASTPGTGAYEQYF
TRBJ1-2	TRBD1	NA	TRBV29-1	TGCAGCGTTGTCGGACTGGACAGGGTCTATGGCTACACCTTC	CSVVGLDRVYGYTF
TRBJ2-1	NA	NA	TRBV12-5	TGTGCTAGTGGTTTCGGACTACATGAGCAGTTCTTC	CASGFGLHEQFF
TRBJ1-4	NA	NA	TRBV5-1	TGCGCCAGCAGCTTGGGAAGGGGCCGGTACGAAAAACTGTTTTTT	CASSLGRGRYEKLFF
TRBJ1-4	NA	NA	TRBV18	TGTGCCACCAAGAATCCTGAGTATGAAAAACTGTTTTTT	CATKNPEYEKLFF
TRBJ1-4	NA	NA	TRBV20-1	TGCAGTGCTAGTCGAGCAGGGGTAAAGGAAAAACTGTTTTTT	CSASRAGVKEKLFF
TRBJ2-1	NA	NA	TRBV9	TGTGCCAGCAGCGTTTTAGACGGGAGTGAGCAGTTCTTC	CASSVLDGSEQFF
TRBJ1-1	NA	NA	TRBV29-1	TGCAGCGCGACAGTGAACACTGAAGCTTTCTTT	CSATVNTEAFF
TRBJ1-1	TRBD1	once	TRBV11-3	TGTGCCAGCAAACCACAGGGGCAGAACACTGAAGCTTTCTTT	CASKPQGQNTEAFF
TRBJ1-1	TRBD1	NA	TRBV6-5	TGTGCCAGCAGTCTTAACAGGGGGGACACTGAAGCTTTCTTT	CASSLNRGDTEAFF
TRBJ1-2	NA	NA	TRBV25-1	TGTGCCAGCAGTGAATCTCGGGATACTAACTATGGCTACACCTTC	CASSESRDTNYGYTF
TRBJ1-3	TRBD1	NA	TRBV6-1	TGTGCCAGCAGTGAAGGGACAGGATGGGACACCATATATTTT	CASSEGTGWDTIYF
TRBJ2-7	NA	NA	TRBV13	TGTGCCAGCAGCTTAGATGACAGCAACCGGGAGCAGTACTTC	CASSLDDSNREQYF
TRBJ2-5	TRBD2	NA	TRBV9	TGTGCCAGCAGCGTAGACCCCTTGAGCGGGGGGCCCTGGACCCAGTACTTC	CASSVDPLSGGPWTQYF
TRBJ2-5	TRBD2	NA	TRBV5-4	TGTGCCAGCAGCTTGGCCGGAGTAGCGGGGCAAGAGACCCAGTACTTC	CASSLAGVAGQETQYF
TRBJ1-1	NA	once	TRBV15	TGTGCCACCAGCAGAGATTCGGTTTTGTCGGGAAGTGAAGCTTTCTTT	CATSRDSVLSGSEAFF
TRBJ1-5	NA	NA	TRBV5-5	TGTGCCAGCAGCTTACGGGGAAATAGCAATCAGCCCCAGCATTTT	CASSLRGNSNQPQHF
TRBJ1-2	NA	many	TRBV7-8	TGTGCCAGCAGCTCAGGTTCTCGAGCAAACTTC	CASSSGSRANF
TRBJ2-1	TRBD2	NA	TRBV6-5	TGTGCCAGCAGTTACCGCAGCGGGGGGGCCAGCAGCCAGTTCTTC	CASSYRSGGASSQFF
TRBJ1-1	NA	NA	TRBV3-1/TRBV3-2	TGTGCCAGCAGCCAAGAACGGGGGATAGAAGCTTTCTTT	CASSQERGIEAFF
TRBJ1-6	NA	NA	TRBV7-2	TGTGCCAGCAGCTTTCTTAACACGGGGGATGGGCGATCACCCCTCCACTTT	CASSFLNTGDGRSPLHF
TRBJ2-1	TRBD2	NA	TRBV18	TGTGCCAGCTCACGGACTAGCGGAGACAATGAGCAGTTCTTC	CASSRTSGDNEQFF
TRBJ1-1	TRBD1	NA	TRBV14	TGTGCCAGCAGCCCTAGACAGGGTTTCACTGAAGCTTTCTTT	CASSPRQGFTEAFF
TRBJ1-6	NA	once	TRBV7-9	TGTGCCAGCAGCTTAGTTGGGAGCTCCTATAATTCACCCCTCCACTTT	CASSLVGSSYNSPLHF
TRBJ1-6	NA	NA	TRBV2	TGTGCCAGTCAGAGTGGAGTTGGGAATTCACCCCTCCACTTT	CASQSGVGNSPLHF
TRBJ1-4	TRBD1	few	TRBV7-3	TGTGCCAGCAGCCCCCAGGGGGCGCCTGAGGAAAAACTGTTTTTT	CASSPQGAPEEKLFF
TRBJ1-1	NA	NA	TRBV19	TGTGCCAGTACCCCGACAAGACAGAACACTGAAGCTTTCTTT	CASTPTRQNTEAFF
TRBJ1-2	NA	NA	TRBV6-1	TGTGCCAGCAGTGAAGCAGGTCGTCCGGGTGGCTATGGCTACACCTTC	CASSEAGRPGGYGYTF
TRBJ2-2	TRBD1	NA	TRBV5-1	TGCGCCAGCAGCCCGACAGGGCTGGTCGGGGAGCTGTTTTTT	CASSPTGLVGELFF
TRBJ1-3	NA	NA	TRBV7-2	TGTGCCAGCAGCTTGGGCGGACGGGGTACTGGAAACACCATATATTTT	CASSLGGRGTGNTIYF
TRBJ1-2	TRBD1	NA	TRBV2	TGTGCCAGCAGTCCGGACAGGGACGTTAGCTACACCTTC	CASSPDRDVSYTF
TRBJ1-4	NA	NA	TRBV28	TGTGCCAGCAGTTTCCCGGGGGGAGGTAGTGAAAAACTGTTTTTT	CASSFPGGGSEKLFF